This T cell receptor (beta chain) is from a study of cytomegalovirus exposure and HLA in healthy donors. The germline gives CDR1 MDHEN, CDR2 SYDVKM. The length of the CDR3 is 14 residues. V lost 11 bases and J lost 3; bases outside the gene matches: 13. Primers for the PCR totalled 60 Vbeta and 13 Jbeta. Profiled with immunoSEQ multiplex PCR; TCRdb holds only in-frame clones, not every one. This table holds roughly 190,000 clones, 70% to 85% found once. Material: PBMCs. The chain carries TRBV28 and TRBJ2-7; 7 bases map to TRBD2. The source is a man in his forties or fifties in good health and CMV-seropositive. CDR3: CAGGVGLSLYEQYF. The CDR3 nucleotides read TGTGCCGGCGGGGTGGGACTATCGCTCTACGAGCAGTACTTC.